The TCR beta chain under discussion was sequenced for a study of T cell changes during pregnancy in multiple sclerosis. V lost 4 bases, J lost 6 bases, and 15 bases lay in between. Germline CDR1 LGHNA, CDR2 YSLEER. This CDR3 has 15 amino acids. Repertoires were generated with immunoSEQ multiplex PCR, while TCRdb's copy carries only in-frame clones and drops some. The table includes about 94,000 clones, under 95% detected once. The chain recombines TRBV4-3 with TRBJ2-2; D is perhaps TRBD1 (6 bases). The sample here was peripheral blood, taken after pregnancy. This receptor was taken from a female donor with multiple sclerosis, enrolled in a pregnancy study. The CDR3 region has the DNA TGCGCCAGCAGCCGGGAGACAGGCCGGGCCGGGGAGCTGTTTTTT. The encoded protein is CASSRETGRAGELFF.